Below are 26 T cell receptor beta chains sequenced from a single sample in a study of T-cell memory formation after mild COVID-19 (dated by TCRdb to the early 2020s). The method behind the library was 5' RACE. TCRdb shows the sequencer as Illumina NovaSeq 6000. TCRdb reprocessed the public reads (quality trimming at Q25 with fastp, clone calling with MiXCR) and kept in-frame beta chains. Each entry is one CDR3 protein sequence, shown with its most common DNA and genes. The sample has a few hundred thousand distinct CDR3 sequences on record, 15% to 20% of them singletons. The top ten constitute 20% to 25% of the sample. Source material: PBMCs or a T cell subset sorted from them (not recorded which). The receptors originated from a man between 18 and 29 years old who had mild COVID-19 (a few samples of this study predate the infection). The sample titles of this study are shuffled in the database, so cell type and time point are left out; the donor was told from shared clones.

This clonotype was counted between two and nine times. The V and J genes are TRBV7-8 and TRBJ1-3; D uncertain. This CDR3 is 14 amino acids long. Trimming took off 5 bases at V and 5 bases at J, with 13 bases between the two ends. Germline V gene data show CDR1 as SGHVS and CDR2 as FQNEAQ. The CDR3 reads CASSALRGRNTIYF. The CDR3, as DNA: TGTGCCAGCAGCGCCCTTCGGGGAAGAAACACCATATATTTT.

This clonotype was picked up a small number of times. The V and J genes are TRBV10-3 and TRBJ2-1; D unclear. This CDR3 spans 15 amino acids. The germline V gene encodes CDR1 ENHRY and CDR2 SYGVKD. Trimming removed 0 bases at V and 6 bases at J, with 12 bases between. The CDR3 DNA is TGTGCCATCAGTGAGTCTGACGGACCGACCAATGAGCAGTTCTTC. Encoded protein: CAISESDGPTNEQFF.

This clonotype has only a few counts. The CDR3, as DNA: TGCGCCAGCAGCCCGCGAGCGGAGATCACCGGGGAGCTGTTTTTT. This translates into CASSPRAEITGELFF. The chain employs TRBV4-3 and TRBJ2-2; possible D gene TRBD2, 5 bases. Germline CDR1 reads LGHNA; CDR2 reads YSLEER. The CDR3 loop spans 15 amino acids. Trimming stripped 4 bases from V and 4 bases from J, with 13 bases between.

The rearrangement uses TRBV7-2 and TRBJ1-1; D possibly corresponds to TRBD1 (6 bases). With 3 bases removed from V and 2 bases from J, the gap between germline ends came to 10 bases. The CDR3 totals 14 residues. Germline V gene lookup returns CDR1 SGHTA and CDR2 FQGNSA. CDR3 protein: CASSFSGTNTEAFF. The CDR3 nucleotides are TGTGCCAGCAGCTTCTCCGGGACAAACACTGAAGCTTTCTTT. The full variable domain, its missing parts supplied by reference TRBV7-2 and TRBJ1-1, is GAGVSQSPSNKVTEKGKDVELRCDPISGHTALYWYRQSLGQGLEFLIYFQGNSAPDKSGLPSDRFSAERTGGSVSTLTIQRTQQEDSAVYLCASSFSGTNTEAFFGQGTRLTVV.

The chain employs TRBV4-1 and TRBJ1-3; 11 positions match TRBD1. The CDR3 totals 15 residues. Per the germline V gene, CDR1 is MGHRA and CDR2 is YSYEKL. V gave up 4 bases and J gave up 4 bases; unmatched junction bases: 3. In DNA, the CDR3 is TGCGCCAGCAGCCGGGGGACAGGGGGAGGAAACACCATATATTTT. This sequence encodes CASSRGTGGGNTIYF.

This clonotype showed up just a few times. V and J are TRBV4-1 and TRBJ2-7; maybe TRBD2 (5 bases). CDR1 and CDR2 from the germline V gene are MGHRA and YSYEKL. The germline V and J ends were trimmed by 5 bases and 7 bases, with 12 bases remaining between them. The CDR3 loop spans 12 amino acids. The CDR3 here is CASSNRPGEQYF. Here the CDR3 DNA reads TGCGCCAGCAGCAACAGACCGGGGGAGCAGTACTTC.

A few counts support this clonotype. V usage is TRBV7-8 and J usage is TRBJ2-3; possibly TRBD2 for D (5 bases). Germline CDR1 reads SGHVS; CDR2 reads FQNEAQ. V was pared by 2 bases and J by 1 base, with 13 bases between. The CDR3 sequence is 16 residues long. The CDR3, as DNA: TGTGCCAGCAGCTTAACGCTAGCCCTCGGCACAGATACGCAGTATTTT. Its protein product is CASSLTLALGTDTQYF.

The chain carries TRBV12-3 or TRBV12-4 and TRBJ2-5; D possibly corresponds to TRBD1 (6 bases). The length of the CDR3 is 14 residues. Trimming left V 4 bases short and J 3 bases short, with 12 bases between. The DNA for the CDR3 is TGTGCCAGCAGTTCAAACAGGGTCAAAGAGACCCAGTACTTC. Residues: CASSSNRVKETQYF.

The V gene is TRBV7-8, the J gene TRBJ2-7, with 7 bases identical to TRBD1. The V and J ends lost 5 bases and 7 bases, in that order; junction bases with no gene match: 11. From germline, CDR1 is SGHVS and CDR2 FQNEAQ. CDR3 length: 14 amino acids. CDR3 region: CASSTGVGQREQYF. The CDR3 DNA follows: TGTGCCAGCAGCACTGGAGTGGGACAGCGAGAGCAGTACTTC. The full variable domain, its missing parts supplied by reference TRBV7-8 and TRBJ2-7, is GAGVSQSPRYKVAKRGQDVALRCDPISGHVSLFWYQQALGQGPEFLTYFQNEAQLDKSGLPSDRFFAERPEGSVSTLKIQRTQQEDSAVYLCASSTGVGQREQYFGPGTRLTVT.

As to this clonotype: The germline gene is not matched at one end of the junction; a read error may be the cause. The rearrangement links TRBV7-2 to TRBJ1-2; D remains ambiguous. CDR3 length equals 13 residues. The germline gives CDR1 SGHTA, CDR2 FQGNSA. In DNA, the CDR3 is TGTGCCAGCAGCTTAGTCGGGTGGGGAGTCTCAGGCTTC. Its protein product is CASSLVGWGVSGF.

J is TRBJ1-6 and V is TRBV6-6; D call uncertain. This CDR3 region has 11 residues. V was clipped by 7 bases and J by 8 bases, with 6 bases between them. Germline V gene data show CDR1 as MNHNY and CDR2 as SVGAGI (reference sequence). The CDR3 is CASKGDSPLHF. The CDR3 DNA is TGTGCCAGCAAGGGCGATTCACCCCTCCACTTT.

The V and J genes are TRBV20-1 and TRBJ1-1, with 7 bases identical to TRBD1. CDR3 size: 15 residues. Germline CDR1 reads DFQATT; CDR2 reads SNEGSKA (reference sequence). V dropped 6 bases and J dropped 0; count of bases not matched to a gene: 10. CDR3 coding DNA: TGCAGTGCGAGATCTCCAGGGGGGATGAACACTGAAGCTTTCTTT. This encodes CSARSPGGMNTEAFF.

This clonotype was detected only once. The chain couples TRBV4-2 to TRBJ2-5; tentatively, D is TRBD2 (5 bases). The length of the CDR3 is 15 residues. CDR1 and CDR2 from the germline V gene are LGHNA and YNFKEQ. V lost 6 bases to trimming and J lost 3 bases, with 17 bases between them. CDR3 nucleotides: TGTGCCAGCAGGAAAGAACTAGGATTAAAAGAGACCCAGTACTTC. Translation: CASRKELGLKETQYF.

This clonotype was observed a handful of times. The CDR3 loop is CSAEDGNTEAFF. The DNA for the CDR3 is TGCAGCGCCGAGGACGGGAACACTGAAGCTTTCTTT. V gene TRBV29-1 combines with J gene TRBJ1-1; D is undetermined. The CDR3 has 12 amino acids. In germline, CDR1 is SQVTM, CDR2 ANQGSEA. The V and J ends lost 7 bases and 1 base respectively, with 10 bases between them.

This clonotype was seen more than once but under ten times. CDR3 in amino acids: CASSYSAGLDGNTIYF. As DNA, the CDR3 is TGTGCCAGCAGTTACTCTGCGGGGCTGGATGGAAACACCATATATTTT. The V gene is TRBV6-5, the J gene TRBJ1-3, with D possibly being TRBD1 (5 bases). Germline values: CDR1 MNHEY, CDR2 SVGAGI. The CDR3 is 16 residues long. V was pared by 0 bases and J by 3 bases, with 12 bases between.

The V call is TRBV29-1, the J call TRBJ2-3; D gene uncertain. The CDR3 totals 13 residues. V was shortened by 6 bases and J by 3 bases, with 13 bases between the two germline ends. Germline assignment: CDR1 SQVTM and CDR2 ANQGSEA. The CDR3 loop is CSVGLVTTDTQYF. The CDR3 DNA reads TGCAGCGTCGGATTAGTTACGACAGATACGCAGTATTTT.

This rearrangement joins TRBV7-6 to TRBJ2-5; 8 positions agree with TRBD1. The CDR3 contains 14 residues. V lost 6 bases to trimming and J lost 4 bases; unmatched junction nucleotides: 7. CDR1 SGHVS and CDR2 FNYEAQ come from the germline V gene. CDR3: CASRPIGQGETQYF. CDR3 in DNA: TGTGCCAGCAGACCCATAGGACAGGGAGAGACCCAGTACTTC.

This clonotype has a count of ten or more. This chain uses TRBV10-3 with TRBJ2-5, with D unresolved. The CDR3 runs to 13 residues. V lost 2 bases and J lost 5, with 9 bases in between. Germline lookup yields CDR1 ENHRY and CDR2 SYGVKD. The CDR3 DNA reads as TGTGCCATCAGTGAGACTGGTGGGGAGACCCAGTACTTC. This gives the protein CAISETGGETQYF.

This sequence joins TRBV7-2 and TRBJ1-4, with no clear D. Germline lookup yields CDR1 SGHTA and CDR2 FQGNSA. The CDR3 contains 15 residues. Trimming shortened V by 1 base and J by 3 bases, and 9 bases separated the two germline ends. The CDR3 bases are TGTGCCAGCAGCTTAGTAGGGCTGTCTAATGAAAAACTGTTTTTT. Translating gives CASSLVGLSNEKLFF. Full variable domain (missing parts from reference TRBV7-2 and TRBJ1-4): GAGVSQSPSNKVTEKGKDVELRCDPISGHTALYWYRQSLGQGLEFLIYFQGNSAPDKSGLPSDRFSAERTGGSVSTLTIQRTQQEDSAVYLCASSLVGLSNEKLFFGSGTQLSVL.

The chain uses TRBV5-1 and TRBJ1-1, with 11 bases matching TRBD1. Losses at the gene ends were 3 bases for V and 4 bases for J; bases not matched to a gene: 5. The CDR3 loop spans 15 amino acids. Germline assignment: CDR1 SGHRS and CDR2 YFSETQ. CDR3: CASSSAGTGGTEAFF. Written as DNA, the CDR3 is TGCGCCAGCAGCTCGGCCGGGACAGGGGGCACTGAAGCTTTCTTT.

This chain connects TRBV7-6 to TRBJ2-7; no reliable D call. Germline V gene data show CDR1 as SGHVS and CDR2 as FNYEAQ. The CDR3 loop spans 15 amino acids. Between the trimmed V and J ends, which lost 0 bases and 2 bases, there was a span of 11 bases. The DNA for the CDR3 is TGTGCCAGCAGCTTAGCGGTGGGGTGGACCTACGAGCAGTACGTC. Translation gives CASSLAVGWTYEQYV.

The table lists this clonotype with a few counts. The chain is built from TRBV20-1 and TRBJ2-7, with 11 bases lining up with TRBD1. Germline V CDR1 and CDR2: DFQATT, SNEGSKA (reference sequence). V dropped 4 bases and J dropped 6; count of bases not matched to a gene: 5. This CDR3 is 13 amino acids long. The chain's CDR3 is CSANSGTGGEQYF. CDR3 DNA sequence: TGCAGTGCTAATTCCGGGACAGGGGGCGAGCAGTACTTC.

This clonotype was found a few times. The gene calls are TRBV7-9 and TRBJ2-7; 10 bases align to TRBD2. CDR1 and CDR2 (germline): SEHNR, FQNEAQ (reference sequence). J was trimmed by 3 bases and V by 7 bases; bases with no gene match: 6. The CDR3 has 14 residues. In DNA form, the CDR3 reads TGTGCCAGCACCGTTAGCGGGGGGCACTACGAGCAGTACTTC. Translating gives CASTVSGGHYEQYF.

The chain couples TRBV5-6 to TRBJ1-2; 10 bases agree with TRBD1. With V trimmed by 2 bases and J by 1 base, 8 bases remained unmatched. This CDR3 spans 17 amino acids. The germline V gene has CDR1 SGHDT and CDR2 YYEEEE. The CDR3 sequence: CASSFPGTGVVNYGYTF. The CDR3 region has the DNA TGTGCCAGCAGCTTCCCCGGGACAGGGGTTGTTAACTATGGCTACACCTTC.

This clonotype was seen a handful of times. The chain employs TRBV6-5 and TRBJ1-2, with no clear D. From germline, CDR1 is MNHEY and CDR2 SVGAGI. The CDR3 has 13 residues. Deletions cut 8 bases from V and 5 bases from J, with 15 bases between. The CDR3 loop is CASGWTKGYGYTF. The CDR3 nucleotides read TGTGCCAGCGGATGGACGAAGGGTTATGGCTACACCTTC.

This clonotype was found a few times. The V gene is TRBV7-8, the J gene TRBJ2-7, with a weak D call TRBD2 (6 bases). The CDR3 has 14 amino acids. The V gene's germline CDR1 is SGHVS and CDR2 FQNEAQ. V lost 5 bases, J lost 4 bases, and 15 bases lay in between. CDR3 nucleotide sequence: TGTGCCAGCAGCCCCCAGGTGGCGGGGTACGAGCAGTACGTC. Protein: CASSPQVAGYEQYV.